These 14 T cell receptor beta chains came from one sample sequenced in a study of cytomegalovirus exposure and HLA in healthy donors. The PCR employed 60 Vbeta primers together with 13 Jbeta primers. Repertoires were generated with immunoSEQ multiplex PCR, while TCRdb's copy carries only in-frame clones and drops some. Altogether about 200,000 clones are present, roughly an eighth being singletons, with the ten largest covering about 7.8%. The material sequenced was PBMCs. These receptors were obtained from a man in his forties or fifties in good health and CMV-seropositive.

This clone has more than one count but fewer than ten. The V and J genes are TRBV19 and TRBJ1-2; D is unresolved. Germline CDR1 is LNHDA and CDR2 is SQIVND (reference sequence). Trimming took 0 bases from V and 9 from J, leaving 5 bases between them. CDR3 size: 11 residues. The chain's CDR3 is CASSIDRSYTF. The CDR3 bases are TGTGCCAGTAGTATAGATCGTAGCTACACCTTC.

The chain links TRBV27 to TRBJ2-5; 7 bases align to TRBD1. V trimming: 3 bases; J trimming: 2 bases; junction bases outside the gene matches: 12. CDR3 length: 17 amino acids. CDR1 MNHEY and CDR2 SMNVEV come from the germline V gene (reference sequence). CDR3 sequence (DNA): TGTGCCAGCAGTTTCAGACAGGGTGGGGGAACACAAGAGACCCAGTACTTC. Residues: CASSFRQGGGTQETQYF.

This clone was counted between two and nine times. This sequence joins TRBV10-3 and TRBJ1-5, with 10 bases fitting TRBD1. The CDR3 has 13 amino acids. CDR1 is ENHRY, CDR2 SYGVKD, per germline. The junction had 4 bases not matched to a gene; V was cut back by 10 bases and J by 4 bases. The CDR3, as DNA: TGTGCCACAGGGACAGGGGAAAATCAGCCCCAGCATTTT. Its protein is CATGTGENQPQHF.

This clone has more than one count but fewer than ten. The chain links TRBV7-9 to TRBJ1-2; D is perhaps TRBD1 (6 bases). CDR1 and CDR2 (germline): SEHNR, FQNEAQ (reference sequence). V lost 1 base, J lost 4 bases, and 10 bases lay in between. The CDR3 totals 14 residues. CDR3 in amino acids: CASSLEWTAYGYTF. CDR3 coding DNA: TGTGCCAGCAGCTTAGAATGGACAGCCTATGGCTACACCTTC.

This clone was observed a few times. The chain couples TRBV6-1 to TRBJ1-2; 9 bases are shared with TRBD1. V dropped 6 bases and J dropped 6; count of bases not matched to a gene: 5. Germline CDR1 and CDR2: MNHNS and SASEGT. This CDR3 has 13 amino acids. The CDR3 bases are TGTGCCAGCAGGGGGACAGGGAGTGATGGCTACACCTTC. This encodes CASRGTGSDGYTF.

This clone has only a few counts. The CDR3 DNA sequence: TGTGCCAGCAGTTGGACATTTTCCTCTGAAGCTTTCTTT. It translates to CASSWTFSSEAFF. The chain carries TRBV6-5 and TRBJ1-1; the D gene is possibly TRBD1 (5 bases). The CDR3 length is 13 residues. The ends were cut back, 4 bases at V and 6 bases at J, with 12 bases in the middle. From germline, CDR1 is MNHEY and CDR2 SVGAGI.

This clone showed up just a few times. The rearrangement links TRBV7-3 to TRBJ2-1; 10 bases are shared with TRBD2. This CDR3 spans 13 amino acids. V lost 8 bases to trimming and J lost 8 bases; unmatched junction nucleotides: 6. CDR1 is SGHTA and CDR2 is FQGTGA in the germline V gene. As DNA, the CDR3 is TGTGCCAGCGCAGCGGGGGGGCACGATGAGCAGTTCTTC. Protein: CASAAGGHDEQFF.

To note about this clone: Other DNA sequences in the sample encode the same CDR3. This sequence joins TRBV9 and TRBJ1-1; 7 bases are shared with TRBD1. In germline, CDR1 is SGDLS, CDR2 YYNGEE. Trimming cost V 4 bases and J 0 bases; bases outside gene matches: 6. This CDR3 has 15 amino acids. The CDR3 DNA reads TGTGCCAGCAGCCCACAGGGGCGATTGAACACTGAAGCTTTCTTT. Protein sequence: CASSPQGRLNTEAFF.

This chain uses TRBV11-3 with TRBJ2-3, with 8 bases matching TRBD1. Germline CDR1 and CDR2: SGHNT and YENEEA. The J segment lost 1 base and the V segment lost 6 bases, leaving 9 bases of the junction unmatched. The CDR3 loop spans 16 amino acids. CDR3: CASSPWDRWGTDTQYF. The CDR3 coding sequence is TGTGCCAGCAGTCCCTGGGACAGGTGGGGCACAGATACGCAGTATTTT.

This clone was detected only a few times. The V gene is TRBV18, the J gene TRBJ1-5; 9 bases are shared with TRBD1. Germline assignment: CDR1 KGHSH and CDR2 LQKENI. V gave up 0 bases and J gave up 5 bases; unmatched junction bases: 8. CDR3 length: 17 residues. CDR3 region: CASSPPPGTGFYQPQHF. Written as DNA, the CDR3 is TGTGCCAGCTCACCACCGCCCGGGACAGGGTTCTATCAGCCCCAGCATTTT.

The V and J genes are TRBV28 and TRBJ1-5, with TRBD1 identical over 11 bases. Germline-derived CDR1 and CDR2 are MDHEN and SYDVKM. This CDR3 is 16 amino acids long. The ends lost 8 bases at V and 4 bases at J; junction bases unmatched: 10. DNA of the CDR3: TGTGCCAGCCATCGACCGGGACAGGGGGGGAATCAGCCCCAGCATTTT. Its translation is CASHRPGQGGNQPQHF.

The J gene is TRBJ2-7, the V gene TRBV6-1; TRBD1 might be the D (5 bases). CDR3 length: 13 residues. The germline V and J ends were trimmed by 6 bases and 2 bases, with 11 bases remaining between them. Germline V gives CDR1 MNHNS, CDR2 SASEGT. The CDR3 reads CASRVQVPYEQYV. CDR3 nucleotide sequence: TGTGCCAGCAGAGTACAGGTCCCCTACGAGCAGTACGTC.

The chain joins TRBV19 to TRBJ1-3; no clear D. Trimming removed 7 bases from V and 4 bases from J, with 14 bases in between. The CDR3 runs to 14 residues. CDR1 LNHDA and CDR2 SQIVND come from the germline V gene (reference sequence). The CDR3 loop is CASTVSSSGNTIYF. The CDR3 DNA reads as TGTGCCAGTACTGTATCCTCCTCCGGAAACACCATATATTTT.

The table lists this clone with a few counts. The CDR3 coding sequence is TGTGCCAGCAGTTTAGGGGCCTCTGGAAACACCATATATTTT. Amino acid sequence: CASSLGASGNTIYF. This chain connects TRBV27 to TRBJ1-3; maybe TRBD1 (5 bases). Germline-derived CDR1 and CDR2 are MNHEY and SMNVEV (reference sequence). This CDR3 has 14 amino acids. V shed 2 bases and J shed 0 bases, with 5 bases lying between them.